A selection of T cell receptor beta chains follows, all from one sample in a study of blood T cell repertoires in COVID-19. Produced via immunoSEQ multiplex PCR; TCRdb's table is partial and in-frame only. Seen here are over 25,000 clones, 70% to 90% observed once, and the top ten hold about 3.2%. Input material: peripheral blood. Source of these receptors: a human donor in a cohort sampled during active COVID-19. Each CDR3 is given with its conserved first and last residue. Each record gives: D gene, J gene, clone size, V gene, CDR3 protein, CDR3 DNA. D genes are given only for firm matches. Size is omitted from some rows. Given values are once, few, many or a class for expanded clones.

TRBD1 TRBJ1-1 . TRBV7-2 CASSQQGALLSNTEAFF TGTGCCAGCAGCCAACAGGGGGCGCTTCTGTCGAACACTGAAGCTTTCTTT
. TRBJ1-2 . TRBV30 CAWSLGHRPYGYTF TGTGCCTGGAGTTTAGGCCACAGACCCTATGGCTACACCTTC
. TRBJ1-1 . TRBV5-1 CASSSRVNTEAFF TGCGCCAGCAGCTCGCGGGTGAACACTGAAGCTTTCTTT
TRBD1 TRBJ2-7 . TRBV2 CASSSGQGAQGVQYF TGTGCCAGCAGTTCTGGACAGGGGGCCCAGGGGGTGCAGTACTTC
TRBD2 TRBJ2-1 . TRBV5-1 CASSLLPSGGAYEQFF TGCGCCAGCAGCCTTCTCCCTAGCGGGGGGGCTTATGAGCAGTTCTTC
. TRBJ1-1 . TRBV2 CASNPDGSHTEAFF TGTGCCAGCAACCCGGACGGGAGTCACACTGAAGCTTTCTTT
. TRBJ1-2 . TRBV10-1 CASSAADIHTFYGYTF TGCGCCAGCAGTGCCGCGGACATCCATACGTTCTATGGCTACACCTTC
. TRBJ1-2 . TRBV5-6 CASSTTYLEVGGYTF TGTGCCAGCAGCACTACATATCTGGAAGTAGGTGGCTACACCTTC
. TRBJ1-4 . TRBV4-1 CASSQVKAGLVTGKLFF TGCGCCAGCAGCCAAGTTAAGGCAGGGCTGGTTACTGGAAAACTGTTTTTT
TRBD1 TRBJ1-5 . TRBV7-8 CASSLDRGGQPQHF TGTGCCAGCAGCTTGGACAGGGGTGGGCAGCCCCAGCATTTT
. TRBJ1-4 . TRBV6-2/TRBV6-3 CASSYSMGRRSEKLFF TGTGCCAGCAGTTACTCAATGGGGCGGCGGAGTGAAAAACTGTTTTTT
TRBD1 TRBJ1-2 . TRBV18 CASSPPSRGQNYGYTF TGTGCCAGCTCACCACCGAGCAGGGGGCAAAACTATGGCTACACCTTC
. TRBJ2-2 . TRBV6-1 CASSELQGNTGELFF TGTGCCAGCAGTGAATTACAGGGGAACACCGGGGAGCTGTTTTTT
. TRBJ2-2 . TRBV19 CASSIGQTNTGELFF TGTGCCAGTAGTATAGGACAGACTAACACCGGGGAGCTGTTTTTT
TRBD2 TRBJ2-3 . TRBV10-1 CASGPWTSGGDGHPDTQYF TGCGCCAGCGGTCCCTGGACTAGCGGGGGGGATGGTCACCCAGATACGCAGTATTTT
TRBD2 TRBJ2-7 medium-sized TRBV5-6 CASSLVASGGHEQYF TGTGCCAGCAGCTTGGTGGCTAGCGGGGGCCACGAGCAGTACTTC
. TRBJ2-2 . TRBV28 CASSPPPATVRSNTGELFF TGTGCCAGCAGTCCCCCACCCGCCACAGTCAGATCGAACACCGGGGAGCTGTTTTTT
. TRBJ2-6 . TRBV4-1 CASSQDDSSGANVLTF TGCGCCAGCAGCCAAGACGACAGCTCTGGGGCCAACGTCCTGACTTTC
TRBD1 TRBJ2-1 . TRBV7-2 CASSLDRLSDEQFF TGTGCCAGCAGCTTGGACAGGCTTAGCGATGAGCAGTTCTTC